A selection of T cell receptor beta chains follows, all from one sample in a study of early T cells in non-severe SARS-CoV-2 infection. TCRdb reprocessed the 5' RACE reads with MiXCR, giving one entry per CDR3 protein. Among 95,000 to 100,000 distinct CDR3 sequences, approximately 11% were seen once, and the ten largest hold about 5%. Input material: whole blood. Every receptor here comes from an adult who was a healthcare worker with PCR-confirmed SARS-CoV-2 infection or an uninfected control (not recorded which). Both conserved end residues are part of each CDR3. D genes are given only for firm matches. Rows give clone size only sometimes, using once, few, many, or a class for an expanded clone.

V	D	J	size	CDR3	DNA
TRBV11-2	.	TRBJ2-3	few	CASSLDPPGITDTQYF	TGTGCCAGCAGCTTAGATCCACCTGGGATCACAGATACGCAGTATTTT
TRBV6-2/TRBV6-3	.	TRBJ1-3	few	CASSYPRSRNTIYF	TGTGCCAGCAGTTACCCGCGGTCCCGCAACACCATATATTTT
TRBV14	.	TRBJ1-1	few	CASSHETSRNTEVFF	TGTGCCAGCAGCCACGAAACCTCTAGGAACACTGAAGTTTTCTTT
TRBV10-3	TRBD1	TRBJ1-1	.	CAIRAGTGAGLRKANTEAFF	TGTGCCATCCGGGCCGGGACAGGGGCCGGGTTGCGAAAAGCGAACACTGAAGCTTTCTTT
TRBV7-6	TRBD2	TRBJ2-7	many	CASSLGVAGLSYEQYF	TGTGCCAGCAGCTTAGGGGTAGCGGGGCTCTCCTACGAGCAGTACTTC
TRBV9	TRBD2	TRBJ2-1	few	CASTVVWQRGNNEQFF	TGTGCCAGCACCGTAGTTTGGCAGCGGGGAAACAATGAGCAGTTCTTC
TRBV19	TRBD1	TRBJ2-7	many	CASSIGQGDSYEQYF	TGTGCCAGTAGTATAGGTCAGGGGGACTCCTACGAGCAGTACTTC
TRBV5-4	.	TRBJ2-1	.	CASSFTGQEQFF	TGTGCCAGCAGCTTCACAGGACAGGAGCAGTTCTTC
TRBV6-6	TRBD2	TRBJ2-5	few	CASTITGGQETQYF	TGTGCCAGCACCATAACGGGGGGACAAGAGACCCAGTACTTC
TRBV5-4	TRBD2	TRBJ2-1	.	CASSLELAGNEQFF	TGTGCCAGCAGCTTGGAACTAGCGGGGAATGAGCAGTTCTTC
TRBV4-1	.	TRBJ2-1	.	CASSQNRQNEQFF	TGCGCCAGCAGCCAAAATCGGCAGAATGAGCAGTTCTTC
TRBV7-2	TRBD1	TRBJ1-1	.	CASGIRQGVVLTEAFF	TGTGCCAGCGGTATACGACAGGGGGTAGTTTTAACTGAAGCTTTCTTT
TRBV5-1	TRBD2	TRBJ2-1	.	CASSRGTSGSYNEQFF	TGCGCCAGCAGCCGGGGGACTAGCGGGTCCTACAATGAGCAGTTCTTC
TRBV3-1	.	TRBJ2-1	.	CASSLRDPRDEQFF	TGTGCCAGCAGCCTACGGGACCCCAGGGACGAGCAGTTCTTC
TRBV18	.	TRBJ1-1	few	CASSPLNTEAFF	TGTGCCAGCTCACCCTTGAACACTGAAGCTTTCTTT
TRBV6-5	.	TRBJ1-1	many	CASSYSRRAHTEAFF	TGTGCCAGCAGTTACTCGCGCAGGGCCCACACTGAAGCTTTCTTT
TRBV27	TRBD1	TRBJ1-2	few	CASSWTGGGTNGYTF	TGTGCCAGCAGTTGGACAGGGGGCGGAACAAATGGCTACACCTTC
TRBV30	TRBD2	TRBJ2-1	many	CAWKSGTSIYNEQFF	TGTGCCTGGAAAAGCGGGACTAGCATCTACAATGAGCAGTTCTTC
TRBV4-1	TRBD1	TRBJ1-2	.	CASSRIINRDRGGYTF	TGCGCCAGCAGCCGGATCATAAACCGGGACAGGGGTGGCTACACCTTC
TRBV4-1	.	TRBJ2-5	.	CASSQAGGGVQETQYF	TGCGCCAGCAGCCAAGCCGGGGGCGGGGTACAAGAGACCCAGTACTTC
TRBV9	TRBD2	TRBJ2-5	many	CASSVGGAQETQYF	TGTGCCAGCAGCGTCGGGGGGGCCCAAGAGACCCAGTACTTC
TRBV6-6	.	TRBJ1-1	few	CASSYSIGSEAFF	TGTGCCAGCAGTTACTCGATCGGGAGTGAAGCTTTCTTT
TRBV4-1	.	TRBJ1-6	many	CASSQDTPVYNSPLHF	TGCGCCAGCAGCCAAGATACCCCAGTATATAATTCACCCCTCCACTTT
TRBV5-1	.	TRBJ1-1	.	CASNMGTPQTTEAFF	TGCGCCAGCAACATGGGGACACCTCAGACCACTGAAGCTTTCTTT
TRBV4-1	.	TRBJ1-2	few	CASSQVVLGSYGYTF	TGCGCCAGCAGCCAAGTAGTGTTGGGGAGCTATGGCTACACCTTC
TRBV3-1	.	TRBJ2-6	.	CASSQDAGANVLTF	TGTGCCAGCAGCCAAGATGCTGGGGCCAACGTCCTGACTTTC
TRBV3-1	.	TRBJ1-1	many	CASTRLGREDTEAFF	TGTGCCAGCACCCGTTTAGGCAGGGAGGACACTGAAGCTTTCTTT
TRBV27	TRBD1	TRBJ2-7	few	CASTTTGARGSYEQYF	TGTGCCAGCACCACGACAGGGGCCCGAGGATCCTACGAGCAGTACTTC
TRBV7-6	.	TRBJ2-7	.	CASSLSYGDYEQYF	TGTGCCAGCAGCTTATCGTACGGCGATTACGAGCAGTACTTC
TRBV24-1	.	TRBJ2-1	few	CATAGTVYNEQFF	TGTGCCACAGCAGGGACGGTCTACAATGAGCAGTTCTTC
TRBV5-4	TRBD1	TRBJ2-3	.	CASSLYRGMSTDTQYF	TGTGCCAGCAGCCTCTACAGGGGAATGAGCACAGATACGCAGTATTTT
TRBV5-1	.	TRBJ2-1	many	CASSLAAENNEQFF	TGCGCCAGCAGCTTGGCGGCAGAAAACAATGAGCAGTTCTTC
TRBV7-2	TRBD1	TRBJ2-7	few	CASSPRTGYYEQYF	TGTGCCAGCAGCCCGCGGACAGGTTACTACGAGCAGTACTTC
TRBV5-1	.	TRBJ1-6	many	CASSLVASSYNSPLHF	TGCGCCAGCAGCTTGGTGGCGAGCTCCTATAATTCACCCCTCCACTTT
TRBV29-1	.	TRBJ1-5	few	CSVGEGSQPQHF	TGCAGCGTTGGAGAGGGTTCTCAGCCCCAGCATTTT
TRBV28	.	TRBJ1-1	.	CASSVIGMEAFF	TGTGCCAGCAGCGTGATCGGGATGGAAGCTTTCTTT
TRBV28	.	TRBJ2-5	.	CASSLGGQETQYF	TGTGCCAGCAGTTTAGGCGGCCAAGAGACCCAGTACTTC
TRBV2	.	TRBJ1-2	.	CASSPHRDGGYTF	TGTGCCAGCAGCCCGCACAGGGACGGTGGCTACACCTTC
TRBV11-2	.	TRBJ2-1	.	CASSPADNEQFF	TGTGCCAGCAGCCCCGCCGACAATGAGCAGTTCTTC
TRBV10-3	TRBD1	TRBJ2-7	few	CAISEWDRQYF	TGTGCCATCAGTGAGTGGGACAGACAGTACTTC
TRBV29-1	.	TRBJ1-2	.	CSVVSRGYYGYTF	TGCAGCGTTGTTAGCCGAGGGTACTATGGCTACACCTTC
TRBV5-1	TRBD2	TRBJ2-7	few	CASSLGTSIHEQYF	TGCGCCAGCAGCTTGGGGACTAGCATCCACGAGCAGTACTTC
TRBV5-1	.	TRBJ1-5	many	CASSVEGIYSNQPQHF	TGCGCCAGCAGCGTGGAGGGGATTTATAGCAATCAGCCCCAGCATTTT
TRBV20-1	TRBD1	TRBJ2-5	few	CSARGDREETQYF	TGCAGTGCTAGGGGGGACAGGGAAGAGACCCAGTACTTC
TRBV6-2/TRBV6-3	.	TRBJ2-3	.	CASSRISSTDTQYF	TGTGCCAGCAGTCGAATAAGTAGCACAGATACGCAGTATTTT
TRBV29-1	.	TRBJ2-7	.	CSADTGREYEQYF	TGCAGCGCAGACACCGGACGGGAGTACGAGCAGTACTTC
TRBV7-8	.	TRBJ2-3	.	CASSLDRAYTQYF	TGTGCCAGCAGCTTAGACAGGGCCTATACGCAGTATTTT
TRBV2	.	TRBJ1-2	.	CASSDGSSIDGYTF	TGTGCCAGCAGTGATGGATCCTCGATTGATGGCTACACCTTC
TRBV7-9	.	TRBJ2-7	.	CASSIRQKQYF	TGTGCCAGCAGCATTCGACAGAAGCAGTACTTC
TRBV5-1	TRBD2	TRBJ2-7	many	CASSLRGGSYEQYF	TGCGCCAGCAGCTTGCGGGGGGGCTCCTACGAGCAGTACTTC
TRBV18	TRBD1	TRBJ2-2	.	CASSPQGAKSGELFF	TGTGCCAGCTCACCACAGGGGGCGAAATCCGGGGAGCTGTTTTTT
TRBV7-8	TRBD2	TRBJ2-2	many	CASNLGLAGGTGELFF	TGTGCCAGCAACCTGGGACTAGCGGGGGGCACCGGGGAGCTGTTTTTT
TRBV7-9	.	TRBJ2-3	few	CASLNRRAADTQYF	TGTGCCAGCCTCAACCGGAGGGCGGCAGATACGCAGTATTTT
TRBV24-1	.	TRBJ2-5	.	CATSDPTEGSETQYF	TGTGCCACCAGTGATCCTACCGAAGGGTCGGAGACCCAGTACTTC
TRBV29-1	.	TRBJ2-2	.	CSVEDPAGDTGELFF	TGCAGCGTTGAAGATCCAGCAGGGGACACCGGGGAGCTGTTTTTT